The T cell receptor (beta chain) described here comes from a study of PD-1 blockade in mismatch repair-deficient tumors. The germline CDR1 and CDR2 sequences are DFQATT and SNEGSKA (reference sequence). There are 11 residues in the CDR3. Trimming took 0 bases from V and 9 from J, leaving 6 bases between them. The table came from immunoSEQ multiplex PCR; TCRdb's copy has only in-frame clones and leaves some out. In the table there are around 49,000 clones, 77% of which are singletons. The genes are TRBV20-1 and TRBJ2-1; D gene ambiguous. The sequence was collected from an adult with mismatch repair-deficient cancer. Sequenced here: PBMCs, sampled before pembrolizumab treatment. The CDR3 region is CSARDLSEQFF. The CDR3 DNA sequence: TGCAGTGCTAGAGATTTGTCTGAGCAGTTCTTC.